This TCR beta chain is drawn from a study of glioma-infiltrating T cells after dendritic cell vaccination. Germline lookup yields CDR1 KGHSH and CDR2 LQKENI. V gave up 2 bases and J gave up 4 bases; unmatched junction bases: 7. CDR3 size: 15 residues. Noted time point: after dendritic cell vaccination, including at tumor progression/relapse. Sequenced by immunoSEQ multiplex PCR; TCRdb stores in-frame clones only, minus some. This sample has 65,000 to 80,000 clones, with 87% found just once. The TCR sequence derives from a human donor with glioblastoma. This rearrangement joins TRBV18 to TRBJ2-5, with 7 bases identical to TRBD1. The sequencing here drew on blood, taken after dendritic cell vaccination. The CDR3 protein is CASSPLKQGRETQYF. The DNA of the CDR3 is TGTGCCAGCTCACCATTGAAACAGGGGAGAGAGACCCAGTACTTC.